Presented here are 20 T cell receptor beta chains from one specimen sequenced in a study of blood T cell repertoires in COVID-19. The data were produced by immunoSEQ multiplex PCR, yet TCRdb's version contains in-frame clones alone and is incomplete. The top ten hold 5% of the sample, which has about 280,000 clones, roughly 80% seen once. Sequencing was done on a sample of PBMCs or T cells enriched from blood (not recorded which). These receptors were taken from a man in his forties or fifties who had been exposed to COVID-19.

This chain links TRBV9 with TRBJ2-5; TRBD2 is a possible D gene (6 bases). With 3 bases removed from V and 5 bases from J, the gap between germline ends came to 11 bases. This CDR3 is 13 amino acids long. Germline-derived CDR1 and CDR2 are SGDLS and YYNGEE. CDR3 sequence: CASSAGTSETQYF. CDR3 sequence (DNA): TGTGCCAGCAGCGCCGGGACTTCGGAGACCCAGTACTTC.

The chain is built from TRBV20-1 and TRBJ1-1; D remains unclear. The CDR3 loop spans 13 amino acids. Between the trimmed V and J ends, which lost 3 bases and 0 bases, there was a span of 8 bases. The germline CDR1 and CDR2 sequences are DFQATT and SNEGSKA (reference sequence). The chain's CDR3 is CSASRSLNTEAFF. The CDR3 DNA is TGCAGTGCTAGTCGAAGCTTGAACACTGAAGCTTTCTTT.

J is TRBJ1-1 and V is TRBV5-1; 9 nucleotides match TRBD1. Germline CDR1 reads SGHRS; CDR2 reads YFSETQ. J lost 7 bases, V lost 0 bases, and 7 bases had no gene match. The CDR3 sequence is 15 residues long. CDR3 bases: TGCGCCAGCAGCTTGGGGATACAGGGGGCGAGTGAAGCTTTCTTT. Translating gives CASSLGIQGASEAFF.

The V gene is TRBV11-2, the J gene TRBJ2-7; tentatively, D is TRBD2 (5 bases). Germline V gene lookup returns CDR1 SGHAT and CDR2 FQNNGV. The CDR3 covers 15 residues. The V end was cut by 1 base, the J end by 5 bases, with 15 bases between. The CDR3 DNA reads TGTGCCAGCAGCTTAGGCCCCGGGGTGTGGGACGAGCAGTACTTC. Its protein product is CASSLGPGVWDEQYF.

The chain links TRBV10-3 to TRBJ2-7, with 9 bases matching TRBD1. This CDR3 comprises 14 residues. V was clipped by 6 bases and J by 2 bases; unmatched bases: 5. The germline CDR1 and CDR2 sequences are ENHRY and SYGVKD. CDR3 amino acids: CAISQTGGPYEQYF. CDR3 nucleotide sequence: TGTGCCATCAGCCAGACAGGGGGGCCCTACGAGCAGTACTTC.

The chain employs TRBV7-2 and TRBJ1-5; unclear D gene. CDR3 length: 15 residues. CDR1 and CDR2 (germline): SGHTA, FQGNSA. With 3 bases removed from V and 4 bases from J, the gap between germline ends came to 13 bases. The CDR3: CASSFQSTGNQPQHF. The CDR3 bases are TGTGCCAGCAGCTTCCAAAGCACGGGGAATCAGCCCCAGCATTTT.

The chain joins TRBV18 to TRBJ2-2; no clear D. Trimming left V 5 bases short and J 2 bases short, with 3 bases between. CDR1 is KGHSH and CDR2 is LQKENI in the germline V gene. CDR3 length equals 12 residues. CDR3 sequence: CASSTNTGELFF. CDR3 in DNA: TGTGCCAGCTCAACAAACACCGGGGAGCTGTTTTTT.

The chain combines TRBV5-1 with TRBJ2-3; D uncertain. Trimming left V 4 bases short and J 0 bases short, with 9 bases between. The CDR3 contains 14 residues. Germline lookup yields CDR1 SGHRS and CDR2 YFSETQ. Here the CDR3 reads CASSLDPSTDTQYF. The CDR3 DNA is TGCGCCAGCAGCCTAGACCCTAGCACAGATACGCAGTATTTT.

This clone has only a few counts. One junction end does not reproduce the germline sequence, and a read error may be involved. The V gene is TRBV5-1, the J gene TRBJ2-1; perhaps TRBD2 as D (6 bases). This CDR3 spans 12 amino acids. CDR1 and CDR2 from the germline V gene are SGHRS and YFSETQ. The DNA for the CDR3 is TGCGCCAGCAGCTTGCCAAGGGGACTTTGGATCTTC. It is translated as CASSLPRGLWIF.

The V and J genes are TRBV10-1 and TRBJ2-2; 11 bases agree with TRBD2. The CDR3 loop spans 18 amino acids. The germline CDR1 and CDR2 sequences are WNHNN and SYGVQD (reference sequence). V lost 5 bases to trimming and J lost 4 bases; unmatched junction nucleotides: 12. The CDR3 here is CASSPGVSGRAGTGELFF. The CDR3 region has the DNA TGCGCCAGCAGTCCAGGGGTTAGCGGGAGGGCCGGCACCGGGGAGCTGTTTTTT.

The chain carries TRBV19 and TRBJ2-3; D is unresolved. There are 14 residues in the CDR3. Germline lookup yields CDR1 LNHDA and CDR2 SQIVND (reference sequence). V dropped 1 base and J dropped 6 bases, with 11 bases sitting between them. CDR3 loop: CASSIVLREDTQYF. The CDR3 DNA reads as TGTGCCAGTAGTATAGTTCTTAGAGAGGATACGCAGTATTTT.

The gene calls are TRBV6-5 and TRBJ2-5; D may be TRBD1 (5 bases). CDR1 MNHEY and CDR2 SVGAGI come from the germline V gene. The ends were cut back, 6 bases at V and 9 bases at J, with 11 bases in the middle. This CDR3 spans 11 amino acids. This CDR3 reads CASRQDLAQYF. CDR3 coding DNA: TGTGCCAGCAGACAGGACCTTGCCCAGTACTTC.

The CDR3 loop reads CASSIPDRNQPQHF. CDR3 nucleotide sequence: TGTGCCAGTAGTATACCGGACAGAAATCAGCCCCAGCATTTT. The rearrangement uses TRBV19 and TRBJ1-5; a possible D gene is TRBD1 (6 bases). Germline V CDR1 and CDR2: LNHDA, SQIVND (reference sequence). The CDR3 length is 14 residues. The V gene lost 2 bases and the J gene lost 4 bases, with 9 bases spanning the gap. The full variable domain, with the rest looked up from reference TRBV19 and TRBJ1-5, is DGGITQSPKYLFRKEGQNVTLSCEQNLNHDAMYWYRQDPGQGLRLIYYSQIVNDFQKGDIAEGYSVSREKKESFPLTVTSAQKNPTAFYLCASSIPDRNQPQHFGDGTRLSIL.

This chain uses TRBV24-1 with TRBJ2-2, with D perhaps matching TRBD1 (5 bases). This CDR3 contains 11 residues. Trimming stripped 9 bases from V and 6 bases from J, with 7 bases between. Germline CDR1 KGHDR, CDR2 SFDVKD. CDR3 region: CATGAAGELFF. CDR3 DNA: TGTGCCACCGGGGCCGCCGGGGAGCTGTTTTTT.

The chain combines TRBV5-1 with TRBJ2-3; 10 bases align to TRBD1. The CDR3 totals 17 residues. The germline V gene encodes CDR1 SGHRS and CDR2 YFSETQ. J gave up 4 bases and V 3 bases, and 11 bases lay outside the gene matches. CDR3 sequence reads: CASSWRPGQGWADTQYF. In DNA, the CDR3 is TGCGCCAGCAGCTGGCGCCCGGGACAGGGGTGGGCAGATACGCAGTATTTT.

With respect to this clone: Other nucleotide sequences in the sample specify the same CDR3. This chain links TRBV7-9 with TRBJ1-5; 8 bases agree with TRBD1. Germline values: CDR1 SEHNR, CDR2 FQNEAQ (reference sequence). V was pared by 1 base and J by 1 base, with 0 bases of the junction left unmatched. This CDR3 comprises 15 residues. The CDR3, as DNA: TGTGCCAGCAGCTTAGGACAGGGGAGCAATCAGCCCCAGCATTTT. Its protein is CASSLGQGSNQPQHF. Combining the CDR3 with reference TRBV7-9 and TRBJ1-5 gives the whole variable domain DTGVSQNPRHKITKRGQNVTFRCDPISEHNRLYWYRQTLGQGPEFLTYFQNEAQLEKSRLLSDRFSAERPKGSFSTLEIQRTEQGDSAMYLCASSLGQGSNQPQHFGDGTRLSIL.

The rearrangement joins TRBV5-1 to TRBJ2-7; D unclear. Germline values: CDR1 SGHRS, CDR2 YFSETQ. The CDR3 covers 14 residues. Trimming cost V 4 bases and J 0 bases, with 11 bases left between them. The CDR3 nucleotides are TGCGCCAGCAGCAGGCGGCGTCCCTCCTACGAGCAGTACTTC. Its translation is CASSRRRPSYEQYF. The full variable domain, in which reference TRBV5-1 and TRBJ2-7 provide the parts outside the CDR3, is KAGVTQTPRYLIKTRGQQVTLSCSPISGHRSVSWYQQTPGQGLQFLFEYFSETQRNKGNFPGRFSGRQFSNSRSEMNVSTLELGDSALYLCASSRRRPSYEQYFGPGTRLTVT.

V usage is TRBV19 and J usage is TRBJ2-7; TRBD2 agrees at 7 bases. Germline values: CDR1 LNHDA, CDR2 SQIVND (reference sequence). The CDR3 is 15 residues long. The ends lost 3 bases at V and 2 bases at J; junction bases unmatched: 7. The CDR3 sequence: CASSIAGVGAYEQYF. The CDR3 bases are TGTGCCAGTAGTATCGCGGGAGTTGGGGCCTACGAGCAGTACTTC.

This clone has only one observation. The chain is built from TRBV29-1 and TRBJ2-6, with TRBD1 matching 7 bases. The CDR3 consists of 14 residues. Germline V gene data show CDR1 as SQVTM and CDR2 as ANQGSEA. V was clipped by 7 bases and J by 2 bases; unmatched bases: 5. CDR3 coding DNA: TGCAGCGCCTGGCAGGGGGCTGGGGCCAACGTCCTGACTTTC. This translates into CSAWQGAGANVLTF.

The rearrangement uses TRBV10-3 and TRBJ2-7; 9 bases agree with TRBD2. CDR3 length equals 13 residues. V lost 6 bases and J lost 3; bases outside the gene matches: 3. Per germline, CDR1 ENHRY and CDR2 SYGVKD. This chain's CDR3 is CAIRSSGSYEQYF. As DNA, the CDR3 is TGTGCCATCAGAAGTAGCGGGAGCTACGAGCAGTACTTC.